This T cell receptor (beta chain) was recorded in a study of sequential checkpoint blockade in melanoma. For the study at large: Randomization was 1:1 between first-line nivolumab→ipilimumab and ipilimumab→nivolumab.

This clone was counted once. Described treatment: randomized to nivolumab then ipilimumab (arm A) or the reverse (arm B). The V gene's germline CDR1 is SGHAT and CDR2 FQNNGV. The ends were cut back, 4 bases at V and 0 bases at J, with 13 bases in the middle. The CDR3 is made up of 16 amino acids. Generated by immunoSEQ multiplex PCR, the TCRdb table keeps only in-frame clones and is missing some. The sample shows 15,000 to 20,000 clones, about 80% of them seen only once. The material sequenced was CD8+ T cells sorted from blood (inferred from file names), taken from a patient given nivolumab and ipilimumab in sequence. The chain uses TRBV11-2 and TRBJ1-3; D possibly corresponds to TRBD1 (5 bases). The receptor was isolated from a human donor with melanoma. The CDR3 coding sequence is TGTGCCAGCAGCTCGGTTTCAGGGTACTCTGGAAACACCATATATTTT. Translated: CASSSVSGYSGNTIYF.